Following are 3 T cell receptor beta chains from one sample sequenced in a study of regulatory T cells in long-lasting Graves disease. The time point denotes: persistent/refractory GD, antithyroid drugs over 5 years with positive TRAb. After RNA was extracted from PBMCs, the TCR library was made from it. Arm-PCR of CDR3 regions with iRepertoire HTBI primers generated TCR beta libraries. TCRdb re-analysed the multiplex PCR reads in MiXCR, keeping a single row per CDR3 protein. The table records approximately 360,000 distinct CDR3 sequences, roughly 24% of them present only once. The input for sequencing was peripheral blood mononuclear cells (PBMCs), taken when the disease was refractory, from a patient treated with antithyroid drugs. The receptor source for this set is a woman aged 40 to 50 with Graves disease.

This clonotype was seen a few times. This sequence joins TRBV9 and TRBJ2-7; unclear D gene. This CDR3 has 13 amino acids. The V and J ends lost 4 bases and 7 bases respectively, with 15 bases between them. Germline lookup yields CDR1 SGDLS and CDR2 YYNGEE. The CDR3 is CASSPRPEGEQYF. CDR3 DNA: TGTGCCAGCAGCCCCCGACCTGAAGGGGAGCAGTACTTC. Variable domain in full (rest from reference TRBV9 and TRBJ2-7): DSGVTQTPKHLITATGQRVTLRCSPRSGDLSVYWYQQSLDQGLQFLIQYYNGEERAKGNILERFSAQQFPDLHSELNLSSLELGDSALYFCASSPRPEGEQYFGPGTRLTVT.

This clonotype was recorded at least ten times. This rearrangement joins TRBV12-3 or TRBV12-4 to TRBJ1-2; the D gene is possibly TRBD1 (6 bases). V lost 4 bases and J lost 5, with 20 bases in between. The CDR3 loop spans 16 amino acids. CDR3 residues: CASSYTGFRHRYGYTF. The CDR3 DNA is TGTGCCAGCAGTTACACAGGGTTTAGACACCGGTATGGCTACACCTTC.

This clonotype was counted between two and nine times. This chain joins TRBV11-2 and TRBJ2-1; tentatively, D is TRBD2 (7 bases). The CDR3 length is 15 residues. Trimming shortened V by 5 bases and J by 1 base, and 12 bases separated the two germline ends. Germline-derived CDR1 and CDR2 are SGHAT and FQNNGV. CDR3: CASSRGGVSYNEQFF. CDR3 coding DNA: TGTGCCAGCAGCCGAGGGGGGGTTTCCTACAATGAGCAGTTCTTC.